What follows describes a single TCR beta chain. CDR1 and CDR2 from the germline V gene are GTSNPN and SVGIG (reference sequence). CDR3 size: 14 residues. The junction had 16 bases not matched to a gene; V was cut back by 7 bases and J by 10 bases. TCRdb keeps only in-frame clones here, not all; method: immunoSEQ multiplex PCR. Seen here are approximately 41,000 clones, around 90% observed once, and the top ten hold 20% to 25%. This sample is part of a study of blood T cell repertoires in COVID-19. Looking at the study overall: Donors in the United States, Italy and Spain gave samples during acute or convalescent COVID-19.

This TCR was recovered from a man in his forties or fifties with active COVID-19. The chain carries TRBV30 and TRBJ1-2; TRBD1 matches at 9 bases. The sample taken for sequencing was peripheral blood. In nucleotides, the CDR3 is TGTGCCTTGAAGTACAGGGGGCCTATCGAAAACTACACCTTC. It is translated as CALKYRGPIENYTF.